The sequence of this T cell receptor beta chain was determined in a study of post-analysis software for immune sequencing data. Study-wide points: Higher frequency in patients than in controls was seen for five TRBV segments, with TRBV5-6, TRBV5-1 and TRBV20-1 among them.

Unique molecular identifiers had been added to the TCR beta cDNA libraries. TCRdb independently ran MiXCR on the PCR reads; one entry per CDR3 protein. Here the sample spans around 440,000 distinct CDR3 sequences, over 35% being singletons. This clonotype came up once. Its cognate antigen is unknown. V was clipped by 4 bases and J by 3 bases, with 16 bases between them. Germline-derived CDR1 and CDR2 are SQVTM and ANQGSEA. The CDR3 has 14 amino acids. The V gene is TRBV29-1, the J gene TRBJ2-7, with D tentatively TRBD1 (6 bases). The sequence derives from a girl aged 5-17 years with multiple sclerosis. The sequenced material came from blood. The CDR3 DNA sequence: TGCAGCGTTGCCCCAAGGGTAGGGGGCTACGAGCAGTACTTC. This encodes CSVAPRVGGYEQYF.